This record concerns one TCR beta chain sequence. Libraries were prepared by immunoSEQ multiplex PCR; TCRdb keeps only in-frame clonotypes and omits some of them. Of 250,000 to 350,000 clones listed, under 90% were seen once; the top ten hold less than 3.5%. The CDR3 covers 16 residues. All exposed participants met a person with COVID-19 within 2 weeks before entering the study. The data were obtained in a study of blood T cell repertoires in COVID-19. The overall study: The origin of the acute and convalescent COVID-19 samples was the United States, Italy and Spain.

The chain recombines TRBV21-1 with TRBJ2-1; no DNA check was done on the table's D call, TRBD1. TRBV21-1 counts as a pseudogene. Input material: PBMCs or T cells enriched from blood (not recorded which). The sequence came from a woman aged 45-60 years who had been exposed to COVID-19. The CDR3 DNA reads TGTGCCAGCAGCAAAGCGGGGGACAGGGGATACAATGAGCAGTTCTTC. As protein: CASSKAGDRGYNEQFF.